A selection of T cell receptor beta chains follows, all from one sample in a study of T cell responses to AZD1222 COVID-19 vaccine. This table comes from immunoSEQ multiplex PCR, and its TCRdb copy is limited to in-frame clones, with some not included. The sample contains some 60,000 clones, 89% of which appear only once. Sequencing used peripheral blood, obtained 28 days after the second AZD1222 dose. All receptors derive from an adult who received the AZD1222 COVID-19 vaccine. CDR3s leave out the opening cysteine and the closing phenylalanine or tryptophan. Fields, in order: CDR3 protein, clone size, V gene, J gene. Size tells how often a clone was seen (once, few, many) or the class of an expanded clone, and some rows leave it out.

ASSYQRGQFSYEQY	-	TRBV6-5	TRBJ2-7
ATRALSSGNTIY	-	TRBV6-5	TRBJ1-3
ASSLVGQGAGQPQH	-	TRBV7-9	TRBJ1-5
ATSDSGTGKNEQF	-	TRBV24-1	TRBJ2-1
ASSLTGSSYEQY	-	TRBV5-1	TRBJ2-7
ASSVQGNYGYT	-	TRBV19	TRBJ1-2
ASSPAPYRVVTYEQY	-	TRBV28	TRBJ2-7
ASSESPKDRGNTIY	-	TRBV9	TRBJ1-3
SARDQVEAF	-	TRBV20-1	TRBJ1-1
ASTPRGPPVMYEQF	-	TRBV10-2	TRBJ2-1
ASSDLRGGSLYTDTQY	-	TRBV4-1	TRBJ2-3
ASSPTVPGQGLNEKLF	-	TRBV18	TRBJ1-4
ASSLAVSGLSTDTQY	-	TRBV5-1	TRBJ2-3
ASSELAGVAQGI	few	TRBV10-2	TRBJ2-1
ASSVRPSSGNTIY	-	TRBV9	TRBJ1-3
ATSRDQGYDGMAF	-	TRBV15	TRBJ1-1
ASSLAAQGLRNEQF	few	TRBV7-2	TRBJ2-1
ASSLSPSAVKPRGYT	-	TRBV7-8	TRBJ1-2
ASSQDLGGREKDTQY	-	TRBV4-3	TRBJ2-3
ASSAGTGGRTTNEKLF	-	TRBV9	TRBJ1-4
ASGRTGQGYSPLH	-	TRBV27	TRBJ1-6
ASSLMQNSQNSPLH	-	TRBV28	TRBJ1-6
ASRQPRGRVAGELF	-	TRBV2	TRBJ2-2
ASSRDGPVNSPLH	-	TRBV19	TRBJ1-6
AWGLMNTEAF	-	TRBV30	TRBJ1-1
ASSPRQGTQPQH	-	TRBV27	TRBJ1-5
SVEHPAGANVLT	-	TRBV29-1	TRBJ2-6
ASSPQGREQY	-	TRBV27	TRBJ2-7
ASSLNRGTYEQY	-	TRBV27	TRBJ2-7
ASMGRGNTGELF	few	TRBV9	TRBJ2-2
ASSYSGGANSPLH	-	TRBV6-5	TRBJ1-6
ASRIQGSYPTEAF	-	TRBV2	TRBJ1-1
ASIGSGQPQH	-	TRBV28	TRBJ1-5
ASSLGPGTSEQY	-	TRBV7-2	TRBJ2-7
ASSLGGPYTEAF	-	TRBV28	TRBJ1-1
ASSDSPAGPTGELF	few	TRBV6-4	TRBJ2-2
ASSLSYGYT	-	TRBV12-3/TRBV12-4	TRBJ1-2
ASSQTGGNTEAF	-	TRBV9	TRBJ1-1
ASSLWETEAF	-	TRBV7-2	TRBJ1-1
SVGTSGSLTGELF	once	TRBV29-1	TRBJ2-2
ASSPDGAGYT	-	TRBV4-2	TRBJ1-2
ASSPGTAADTQY	once	TRBV7-9	TRBJ2-3
ASSSRQGWAYGYT	-	TRBV11-2	TRBJ1-2
ASSLDQPGETQY	once	TRBV5-1	TRBJ2-5
ASSRQFPNTEAF	few	TRBV6-6	TRBJ1-1
ASRQLNQPQH	-	TRBV28	TRBJ1-5
ASSSRLLISNQPQH	-	TRBV18	TRBJ1-5
ASSPRDSVNSPLH	once	TRBV14	TRBJ1-6
ASSLRGQAGGTQY	-	TRBV11-3	TRBJ2-3
ASSIVRYNEQF	-	TRBV19	TRBJ2-1
ASSSRQRGGEKLF	-	TRBV27	TRBJ1-4
ASSMGGGYYGYT	-	TRBV19	TRBJ1-2
ASSYRSNEKLF	-	TRBV6-6	TRBJ1-4
AWSGSGTGGYEQY	-	TRBV30	TRBJ2-7
ASSILIPRGTEAF	few	TRBV19	TRBJ1-1
ASTTGQAFYGYT	-	TRBV5-6	TRBJ1-2
ASSQEPSGGWSTDTQY	-	TRBV4-2	TRBJ2-3
ASSIGTGASMNTEAF	-	TRBV19	TRBJ1-1